This paragraph reports one T cell receptor (beta chain). These data are taken from a study of blood T cell repertoires in COVID-19. Germline V gene sequence: CDR1 SGHTA, CDR2 FQGNSA. The CDR3 contains 13 residues. V lost 10 bases to trimming and J lost 3 bases; unmatched junction nucleotides: 5. Original handling: It was from reference gene primer amplification that nucleated cell counts were estimated. Measured with immunoSEQ multiplex PCR; TCRdb has only the in-frame clones, and not every one. That table is the source of V, J and clone size, and D and trimming were worked out from the DNA. The repertoire has under 250,000 clones, over 75% of them found once; the top ten carry 3% to 3.5%. The study assigned cohorts using participant-reported clinical history. A PCR-confirmed or clinician-diagnosed COVID-19 case had contacted exposed participants within 2 weeks of entry.

This chain links TRBV7-2 with TRBJ2-3; 9 bases are a match to TRBD2. Sequenced input: PBMCs or T cells enriched from blood (not recorded which). This clonotype was obtained from a woman between 40 and 50 years old who had been exposed to COVID-19. The CDR3 sequence: CATLAGPTDTQYF. CDR3 in DNA: TGTGCCACCCTAGCGGGGCCTACAGATACGCAGTATTTT.